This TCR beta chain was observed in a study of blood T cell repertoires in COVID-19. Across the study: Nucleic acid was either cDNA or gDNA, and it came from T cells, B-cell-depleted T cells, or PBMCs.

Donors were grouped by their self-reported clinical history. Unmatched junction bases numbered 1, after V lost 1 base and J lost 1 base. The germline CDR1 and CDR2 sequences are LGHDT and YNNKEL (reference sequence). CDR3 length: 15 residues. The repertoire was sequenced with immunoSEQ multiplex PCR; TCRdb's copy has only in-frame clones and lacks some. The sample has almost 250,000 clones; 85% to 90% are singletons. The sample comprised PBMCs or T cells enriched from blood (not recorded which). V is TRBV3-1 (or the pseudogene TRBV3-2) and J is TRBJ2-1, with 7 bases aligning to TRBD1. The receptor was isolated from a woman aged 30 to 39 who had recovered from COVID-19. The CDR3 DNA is TGTGCCAGCAGCCAAGGGACAGGTTCCTACAATGAGCAGTTCTTC. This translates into CASSQGTGSYNEQFF.